Listed below are T cell receptor beta chains from one sample, sequenced in a study of blood T cells in healthy people across ages. TCRdb itself ran the 5' RACE reads through MiXCR, one entry per CDR3 protein. The sample includes about 570,000 distinct CDR3 sequences, about 25% seen only once; the top ten take less than 20%. Sequenced material: blood. These receptors were obtained from a woman aged 70-85 years in good health. Both conserved end residues are part of each CDR3. D genes are given only for firm matches. Clone size is stated in some rows and not others, as once, few, many or a class when expanded.

v_call	d_call	clone_size	j_call	cdr3_aa	cdr3_nt
TRBV20-1	-	-	TRBJ2-2	CSARNHFGTGELFF	TGCAGTGCTAGAAACCACTTTGGCACCGGGGAGCTGTTTTTT
TRBV29-1	-	-	TRBJ2-1	CSVPLIKDYNEQFF	TGCAGCGTTCCCCTCATAAAGGACTACAATGAGCAGTTCTTC
TRBV7-2	-	many	TRBJ1-4	CASSLRDNEKLFF	TGTGCCAGCAGCTTACGTGATAATGAAAAACTGTTTTTT
TRBV7-2	-	-	TRBJ2-3	CASSLAVADTQYF	TGTGCCAGCAGCTTAGCAGTCGCGGATACGCAGTATTTT
TRBV7-9	TRBD1	few	TRBJ2-7	CASSLEVPGGEQYF	TGTGCCAGCAGCTTAGAGGTCCCAGGGGGCGAGCAGTACTTC
TRBV6-5	-	-	TRBJ1-5	CASSYSAAPEQPQHF	TGTGCCAGCAGTTACTCGGCGGCCCCAGAACAGCCCCAGCATTTT
TRBV20-1	-	-	TRBJ2-2	CSAKKLQGIGELFF	TGCAGTGCTAAAAAACTTCAGGGGATAGGGGAGCTGTTTTTT
TRBV6-2/TRBV6-3	-	once	TRBJ2-3	CASSRNRGGGTDTQYF	TGTGCCAGCAGCAGGAACAGGGGAGGGGGCACAGATACGCAGTATTTT
TRBV29-1	TRBD2	-	TRBJ2-5	CSVKRGMIQETQYF	TGCAGCGTGAAGCGGGGGATGATACAAGAGACCCAGTACTTC
TRBV20-1	-	few	TRBJ1-5	CSARGQGFQPQHF	TGCAGTGCTAGAGGTCAGGGCTTCCAGCCCCAGCATTTT
TRBV9	-	-	TRBJ1-1	CASSVQENHRYGEAFF	TGTGCCAGCAGCGTACAGGAGAACCATAGGTATGGTGAAGCTTTCTTT
TRBV9	TRBD2	-	TRBJ2-7	CASSGRLAGDEQYF	TGTGCCAGCAGCGGCAGACTAGCGGGGGACGAGCAGTACTTC
TRBV4-2	-	few	TRBJ2-3	CASSQPEAGGTDTQYF	TGTGCCAGCAGCCAACCTGAGGCAGGGGGCACAGATACGCAGTATTTT
TRBV7-9	TRBD2	-	TRBJ2-1	CASSGTGASGSYNEQFF	TGTGCCAGCAGCGGAACCGGGGCTAGCGGCTCCTACAATGAGCAGTTCTTC
TRBV5-1	-	-	TRBJ1-4	CASSLGATTNEKLFF	TGCGCCAGCAGCTTGGGGGCTACAACTAATGAAAAACTGTTTTTT
TRBV5-1	-	few	TRBJ1-2	CASSLATTANYGYTF	TGCGCCAGCAGCTTGGCCACGACAGCTAACTATGGCTACACCTTC
TRBV5-1	-	-	TRBJ2-5	CASSLFAERLGAKETQYF	TGCGCCAGCAGCTTGTTCGCGGAGCGCCTTGGTGCGAAGGAGACCCAGTACTTC
TRBV11-2	-	few	TRBJ2-5	CASSSLPHQETQYF	TGTGCCAGCAGCTCTTTACCCCACCAAGAGACCCAGTACTTC
TRBV7-9	-	-	TRBJ2-1	CASSRLDGHNEQFF	TGTGCCAGCAGTCGCCTTGACGGCCACAATGAGCAGTTCTTC
TRBV7-2	-	few	TRBJ2-1	CASSLVAAGRRNEQFF	TGTGCCAGCAGCTTAGTCGCGGCAGGGCGAAGGAATGAGCAGTTCTTC
TRBV7-2	-	-	TRBJ2-1	CASSFEATSSYNEQFF	TGTGCCAGCAGCTTCGAAGCGACAAGCTCCTACAATGAGCAGTTCTTC
TRBV6-2/TRBV6-3	TRBD2	-	TRBJ2-5	CASSRLAGLRDETQYF	TGTGCCAGCAGCAGACTAGCGGGGTTACGTGATGAGACCCAGTACTTC
TRBV2	-	-	TRBJ1-1	CASSVGQWNTEAFF	TGTGCCAGCAGTGTAGGCCAGTGGAACACTGAAGCTTTCTTT
TRBV9	-	-	TRBJ1-4	CASSVEELGEKLFF	TGTGCCAGCAGCGTAGAAGAGTTGGGAGAAAAACTGTTTTTT
TRBV4-2	-	-	TRBJ2-5	CASSQDLLGQETQYF	TGTGCCAGCAGCCAAGATTTGTTAGGCCAAGAGACCCAGTACTTC
TRBV7-9	-	-	TRBJ2-5	CASSPQTGREETQYF	TGTGCCAGCAGCCCCCAGACAGGGAGGGAGGAGACCCAGTACTTC
TRBV9	-	-	TRBJ1-1	CASSVSGAHTEAFF	TGTGCCAGCAGCGTTTCAGGAGCACACACTGAAGCTTTCTTT
TRBV29-1	-	few	TRBJ1-2	CSVTPSGGYNYGYTF	TGCAGCGTTACGCCGTCTGGGGGGTACAACTATGGCTACACCTTC
TRBV27	-	-	TRBJ2-1	CASSLKPYNEQFF	TGTGCCAGCAGTTTAAAGCCCTACAATGAGCAGTTCTTC
TRBV24-1	TRBD2	-	TRBJ2-3	CATSDSWASGGADTQYF	TGTGCCACCAGTGATTCCTGGGCTAGCGGGGGGGCAGATACGCAGTATTTT
TRBV30	-	-	TRBJ1-2	CAWHQGGADFGYTF	TGTGCCTGGCATCAAGGGGGAGCTGATTTTGGCTACACCTTC
TRBV6-1	TRBD2	few	TRBJ2-7	CASSQRRRAGGTYEQYF	TGTGCCAGCAGCCAGAGACGGCGAGCGGGGGGGACCTACGAGCAGTACTTC
TRBV4-3	-	few	TRBJ2-1	CASSQQAGDGEQFF	TGCGCCAGCAGTCAGCAAGCAGGGGACGGTGAGCAGTTCTTC
TRBV4-3	-	-	TRBJ2-2	CASSQDKAGAGELFF	TGCGCCAGCAGCCAAGATAAAGCAGGGGCCGGGGAGCTGTTTTTT
TRBV7-2	-	few	TRBJ1-2	CASSFAVGGGYTF	TGTGCCAGCAGCTTTGCCGTGGGGGGCGGCTACACCTTC
TRBV7-2	-	few	TRBJ1-2	CASSLSAGRASSGYTF	TGTGCCAGCAGCCTCTCGGCGGGCAGGGCCAGTTCTGGCTACACCTTC
TRBV20-1	TRBD2	-	TRBJ2-1	CSARDNPGGAGEQFF	TGCAGTGCTAGAGATAATCCCGGGGGGGCTGGAGAGCAGTTCTTC
TRBV3-1	TRBD1	many	TRBJ2-4	CASSQGTGGIAKNIQYF	TGTGCCAGCAGCCAGGGGACAGGGGGGATCGCCAAAAACATTCAGTACTTC